Sequencing of this TCR beta chain was carried out in a study of T cells in women clearing cervical HPV infection. Generated by immunoSEQ multiplex PCR, the TCRdb table keeps only in-frame clones and is missing some. In total, the table holds around 22,000 clones. The source of this sequence is a woman between 18 and 69 years old with a cervical HPV16 infection that either progressed to CIN3+ or cleared (not recorded which). What was sequenced was blood buffy coat.

This CDR3 reads CSARDRTGRSGSYNEQFF. The part of the CDR3 DNA that was read is TGCAGTGCTAGAGACCGAACAGGGCGCAGCGGCTCCTACAATGAG. The chain combines TRBV20-1 with TRBJ2-1; perhaps TRBD1 as D (6 bases). The read terminates 3 residues before the CDR3 end, so the remaining end is supplied by the germline J gene. The CDR3 extends over 18 amino acids. Trimming removed 0 bases from V and 0 bases from J, with 18 bases in between. Looked up from germline, CDR1 is DFQATT and CDR2 is SNEGSKA (reference sequence).